A selection of T cell receptor beta chains follows, all from one sample in a study of CD8 T cells in Susac syndrome. TCRdb called the immunoSEQ multiplex PCR reads again in MiXCR, with one record for every CDR3 protein. The sample has 150,000 to 200,000 distinct CDR3 sequences, over 85% seen once; the top ten hold around 0.13%. The source material was CD4+ T cells from PBMCs. Receptor source: a human donor in good health. The CDR3 runs from the conserved cysteine through the conserved F or W. A D gene is named only where the DNA matches it firmly. Clone size appears in some rows only: once, few, many, or a class for an expanded clone.

TRBJ2-7 few TRBV7-9 NA CASSFSGAGEQYF TGTGCCAGCAGCTTTTCGGGGGCCGGGGAGCAGTACTTC
TRBJ1-6 once TRBV5-1 NA CASSWGPSSYNSPLHF TGCGCCAGCAGCTGGGGGCCGAGCTCCTATAATTCACCCCTCCACTTT
TRBJ1-2 NA TRBV7-2 NA CASSHFSGGYTF TGTGCCAGCAGCCACTTCTCGGGCGGCTACACCTTC
TRBJ1-5 NA TRBV2 NA CASSDGFEGQPQHF TGTGCCAGCAGTGACGGTTTCGAGGGTCAGCCCCAGCATTTT
TRBJ1-1 NA TRBV19 TRBD1 CASSLIPLLTGANTEAFF TGTGCCAGTAGTCTTATTCCCCTTTTGACAGGGGCGAACACTGAAGCTTTCTTT
TRBJ1-1 NA TRBV21-1 NA CASSANRDILNTEAFF TGTGCCAGCAGCGCTAACAGGGACATCCTGAACACTGAAGCTTTCTTT
TRBJ1-6 NA TRBV12-3/TRBV12-4 NA CASSLKGSSPLHF TGTGCCAGCAGTTTAAAAGGGAGCTCACCCCTCCACTTT
TRBJ2-5 NA TRBV5-1 NA CASSLDAETQYF TGCGCCAGCAGCTTGGACGCTGAGACCCAGTACTTC
TRBJ1-5 NA TRBV6-5 NA CASSYDSNQPQHF TGTGCCAGCAGTTATGATAGCAATCAGCCCCAGCATTTT
TRBJ1-1 NA TRBV7-9 TRBD1 CASSLEGTGQAFF TGTGCCAGCAGCTTAGAAGGGACAGGGCAGGCTTTCTTT
TRBJ2-1 NA TRBV5-1 TRBD2 CASSLGGLAGYNEQFF TGCGCCAGCAGCTTGGGGGGACTAGCTGGCTACAATGAGCAGTTCTTC
TRBJ2-3 NA TRBV19 TRBD2 CASSPRGLAGRTDTQYF TGTGCCAGTAGTCCAAGGGGACTAGCGGGCCGCACAGATACGCAGTATTTT
TRBJ2-7 NA TRBV7-9 TRBD1 CASSSSRGYEQYF TGTGCCAGCAGCTCCTCCAGGGGGTACGAGCAGTACTTC
TRBJ1-2 NA TRBV7-9 TRBD1 CASSQTGTGKTNYGYTF TGTGCCAGCAGCCAAACCGGGACAGGGAAAACTAACTATGGCTACACCTTC
TRBJ2-1 NA TRBV29-1 NA CSVTRGITLDEQFF TGCAGCGTTACGAGGGGGATTACACTCGATGAGCAGTTCTTC
TRBJ2-5 NA TRBV18 NA CASSQGSQETQHF TGTGCCAGCTCACAGGGATCTCAAGAGACCCAGCACTTC
TRBJ2-5 NA TRBV10-3 NA CAISSQGETQYF TGTGCCATCAGTTCGCAGGGGGAGACCCAGTACTTC
TRBJ2-7 NA TRBV6-1 TRBD1 CASPGQAPSLAYEQYF TGTGCCAGCCCGGGACAGGCCCCTAGCTTAGCCTACGAGCAGTACTTC
TRBJ2-2 NA TRBV20-1 TRBD2 CSARTSGNTGELFF TGCAGTGCAAGGACTAGCGGGAACACCGGGGAGCTGTTTTTT
TRBJ2-5 once TRBV28 NA CASSKGGLETQYF TGTGCCAGCAGTAAAGGAGGGTTAGAGACCCAGTACTTC
TRBJ2-6 once TRBV2 NA CASSTGFGANVLTF TGTGCCAGCTCAACAGGGTTCGGGGCCAACGTCCTGACTTTC
TRBJ1-5 NA TRBV20-1 NA CSASLNNQPQHF TGCAGTGCTAGCCTGAACAATCAGCCCCAGCATTTT
TRBJ2-7 NA TRBV20-1 NA CSAVVPLSYEQYF TGCAGTGCAGTAGTACCCTTATCCTACGAGCAGTACTTC
TRBJ2-7 NA TRBV4-1 NA CASSRPNRDRSYEQYF TGCGCCAGCAGCCGACCTAATAGGGACCGCTCCTACGAGCAGTACTTC
TRBJ2-2 NA TRBV29-1 NA CSVEGAAGRTGELFF TGCAGCGTTGAAGGGGCGGCGGGGCGTACCGGGGAGCTGTTTTTT
TRBJ1-5 NA TRBV19 NA CASSTQPNQPQHF TGTGCCAGTAGTACGCAGCCTAATCAGCCCCAGCATTTT
TRBJ2-7 NA TRBV7-2 NA CASSSNSAYEQYF TGTGCCAGCAGCTCCAATAGCGCCTACGAGCAGTACTTC
TRBJ1-1 NA TRBV20-1 TRBD1 CSARELQGANTEAFF TGCAGTGCTAGAGAACTACAGGGGGCAAACACTGAAGCTTTCTTT
TRBJ2-7 NA TRBV3-1 TRBD1 CASSGTVSTYEQYF TGTGCCAGCAGCGGGACAGTCAGCACCTACGAGCAGTACTTC
TRBJ1-6 NA TRBV5-6 TRBD1 CASSRGQGAISSYNSPLHF TGTGCCAGCAGTCGCGGACAGGGGGCTATTAGCTCCTATAATTCACCCCTCCACTTT
TRBJ2-5 NA TRBV7-2 TRBD2 CASSLASGGARGETQYF TGTGCCAGCAGCTTAGCTAGCGGGGGGGCCAGGGGCGAGACCCAGTACTTC
TRBJ1-5 NA TRBV29-1 NA CSILQAGGNQPQHF TGCAGCATATTGCAGGCAGGGGGCAATCAGCCCCAGCATTTT
TRBJ1-5 NA TRBV23-1 NA CASSPPTRRTFYRPQHF TGCGCCAGCAGTCCCCCAACGAGAAGGACATTTTATAGGCCCCAGCATTTT
TRBJ2-1 NA TRBV15 NA CAAKGGAGAYNEQFF TGTGCCGCTAAGGGGGGGGCAGGAGCTTACAATGAGCAGTTCTTC
TRBJ1-5 NA TRBV19 NA CATCRELGNQPQHF TGTGCCACGTGCAGGGAATTGGGCAATCAGCCCCAGCATTTT
TRBJ2-5 few TRBV6-2/TRBV6-3 NA CASSYYGETQYF TGTGCCAGCAGTTACTATGGAGAGACCCAGTACTTC
TRBJ2-7 NA TRBV3-1 NA CASSQQSSYEQYF TGTGCCAGCAGCCAACAAAGCTCCTACGAGCAGTACTTC
TRBJ2-5 NA TRBV19 TRBD1 CASSKSRDRGSTRETQYF TGTGCCAGTAGTAAGTCCCGGGACAGGGGATCCACACGGGAGACCCAGTACTTC
TRBJ1-2 NA TRBV6-1 NA CASSVQPRPNYGYTF TGTGCCAGCAGTGTACAACCTAGGCCTAACTATGGCTACACCTTC
TRBJ1-5 once TRBV5-1 TRBD1 CASSFRQGGAQHF TGCGCCAGCAGCTTTCGACAGGGAGGTGCCCAGCATTTT
TRBJ2-7 NA TRBV18 NA CASSPPVLPEQYF TGTGCCAGCTCACCCCCGGTCCTCCCCGAGCAGTACTTC
TRBJ2-1 NA TRBV12-5 NA CASGARLTGTEQFF TGTGCTAGTGGTGCCCGACTTACGGGGACGGAGCAGTTCTTC
TRBJ1-1 NA TRBV14 NA CASSHWDGPGTEAFF TGTGCCAGCAGCCACTGGGACGGCCCGGGCACTGAAGCTTTCTTT
TRBJ2-7 NA TRBV29-1 NA CSVETGVVEQYF TGCAGCGTTGAAACAGGCGTAGTCGAGCAGTACTTC
TRBJ1-2 once TRBV29-1 TRBD1 CSVYRGTNYGYTF TGCAGCGTCTACAGGGGAACTAACTATGGCTACACCTTC
TRBJ2-1 once TRBV3-1 NA CASSLGLPLKQFF TGTGCCAGCAGCCTCGGACTGCCCCTCAAGCAGTTCTTC
TRBJ2-7 NA TRBV20-1 NA CSAFLDRSNYEQYF TGCAGTGCATTTCTCGACAGGAGCAACTACGAGCAGTACTTC
TRBJ1-5 NA TRBV9 NA CASSVLASSNQPQHF TGTGCCAGCAGCGTATTGGCGTCCAGCAATCAGCCCCAGCATTTT
TRBJ2-5 once TRBV14 NA CASSQPQGTSAGQETQYF TGTGCCAGCAGCCAGCCTCAGGGCACTTCGGCGGGGCAAGAGACCCAGTACTTC
TRBJ1-4 NA TRBV7-9 TRBD1 CASSPITTGKWRF TGTGCCAGCAGCCCTATAACGACAGGGAAATGGCGGTTT
TRBJ2-1 NA TRBV20-1 NA CSAPRQEQSNEQFF TGCAGTGCTCCCAGACAGGAGCAATCCAATGAGCAGTTCTTC
TRBJ2-1 NA TRBV2 TRBD2 CASNGGGSYNEQFF TGTGCCAGCAATGGCGGGGGGTCCTACAATGAGCAGTTCTTC
TRBJ1-5 NA TRBV20-1 TRBD1 CSARDSDRGGNQPQHF TGCAGTGCTAGAGACTCAGACAGGGGGGGGAATCAGCCCCAGCATTTT
TRBJ2-5 NA TRBV11-1 NA CASSLGRTNQETQYF TGTGCCAGCAGCTTAGGGAGGACCAACCAAGAGACCCAGTACTTC